A selection of T cell receptor beta chains follows, all from one sample in a study of metastatic and nonmetastatic thyroid tumors. From the PCR reads, TCRdb re-called clones with MiXCR. The table lists roughly 32,000 clones, approximately 7.4% of them singletons. Material for sequencing was blood. The source is a female donor with papillary thyroid cancer or a benign thyroid nodule (not recorded which). Some clones in this sample may be carry-over from other donors' samples. CDR3s include the opening cysteine and the closing phenylalanine or tryptophan. The D gene is left open where the match is weak. Clone size is not always given. Where it is, it says once, few, many or a class for expanded clones.

D,V,size,J,CDR3,DNA
TRBD2,TRBV4-1,-,TRBJ2-3,CASSQPRGRATDTQYF,TGCGCCAGCAGCCAACCTAGAGGGAGGGCCACAGATACGCAGTATTTT
-,TRBV3-1,few,TRBJ1-2,CASSQEGVKNGYTF,TGTGCCAGCAGCCAAGAGGGGGTTAAGAATGGCTACACCTTC
TRBD2,TRBV20-1,many,TRBJ2-1,CSARVRLAGYNNEQFF,TGCAGTGCTAGAGTAAGGTTAGCGGGATATAACAATGAGCAGTTCTTC
-,TRBV28,many,TRBJ2-2,CASSLSWTHTGELFF,TGTGCCAGCAGTTTATCTTGGACCCACACCGGGGAGCTGTTTTTT
TRBD1,TRBV6-1,few,TRBJ1-4,CASSPRDRHEKLFF,TGTGCCAGCAGTCCCCGGGACAGGCACGAAAAACTGTTTTTT
TRBD2,TRBV5-8,many,TRBJ2-1,CASSRGRSSYNEQFF,TGTGCCAGCAGTCGCGGGAGGAGCTCCTACAATGAGCAGTTCTTC
-,TRBV28,-,TRBJ1-5,CASSFSRLGGQPQHF,TGTGCCAGCAGTTTTTCCCGACTTGGAGGTCAGCCCCAGCATTTT
TRBD1,TRBV11-3,-,TRBJ1-2,CASSSGTGTYGYTF,TGTGCCAGCAGCTCAGGGACAGGGACCTATGGCTACACCTTC
TRBD2,TRBV2,many,TRBJ2-7,CASSPTSGTSYEQYF,TGTGCCAGCAGTCCGACTAGCGGGACATCCTACGAGCAGTACTTC
-,TRBV19,many,TRBJ2-3,CASQGRGGGWSDTQYF,TGTGCCAGTCAGGGGCGTGGGGGCGGGTGGTCAGATACGCAGTATTTT
-,TRBV7-9,-,TRBJ1-1,CASSLALYRRTEAFF,TGTGCCAGCAGCTTAGCGCTTTATCGGCGGACTGAAGCTTTCTTT
TRBD1,TRBV24-1,many,TRBJ2-1,CATSDRAGGVNNEQFF,TGTGCCACCAGTGACCGGGCAGGGGGAGTAAACAATGAGCAGTTCTTC
-,TRBV7-9,many,TRBJ1-1,CASSLDMNTEAFF,TGTGCCAGCAGCTTAGATATGAACACTGAAGCTTTCTTT
-,TRBV6-1,many,TRBJ2-7,CASTSRGLSYEQYF,TGTGCCAGCACTTCAAGGGGCCTGTCCTACGAGCAGTACTTC